This TCR beta chain was profiled in a study of cytomegalovirus exposure and HLA in healthy donors. Overall study context: Researchers previously reported finding roughly 120 million unique TCR beta sequences from some 180 million T cells.

Study outcomes and limitations: When a later analysis was performed, an Asian-associated ancestry cluster reportedly had fewer N-insertions than the approximately 680-donor mean.

On this clone itself: Antigen unknown.

Researchers ran the PCR with 60 Vbeta and 13 Jbeta primers. The protocol was immunoSEQ multiplex PCR, while the TCRdb copy is restricted to in-frame clones and leaves out a portion. The repertoire consists of 150,000 to 200,000 clones, with 68% occurring once and the leading ten covering roughly 10%. The receptor was derived from a young man in good health and CMV-seropositive. Sequencing was performed on PBMCs.

The CDR3 sequence: CASSVFYRGPNTEAFF. The CDR3 nucleotides are TGTGCCAGCAGCGTATTCTACAGGGGTCCCAACACTGAAGCTTTCTTT. The rearrangement uses TRBV5-4 and TRBJ1-1; 7 bases match TRBD1. V shed 4 bases, J shed 2 bases, and the junction held 11 bases outside the gene matches. Germline V CDR1 and CDR2: SGHNT, YYREEE (reference sequence). CDR3 length equals 16 residues. Combining the CDR3 with reference TRBV5-4 and TRBJ1-1 gives the whole variable domain ETGVTQSPTHLIKTRGQQVTLRCSSQSGHNTVSWYQQALGQGPQFIFQYYREEENGRGNFPPRFSGLQFPNYSSELNVNALELDDSALYLCASSVFYRGPNTEAFFGQGTRLTVV.